This entry concerns a single T cell receptor (beta chain). These data are taken from a study of T-cell reconstitution after alpha-beta-depleted transplantation in children. Germline V CDR1 and CDR2: SGHRS, YFSETQ. J gave up 4 bases and V 2 bases, and 3 bases lay outside the gene matches. The CDR3 loop spans 14 amino acids. Unique molecular identifiers were incorporated during preparation of the TCRbeta library. TCRdb recomputed calls from the PCR reads with MiXCR, one row per CDR3 protein. The sample carries about 540,000 distinct CDR3 sequences, approximately 20% recorded once. Sequencing used PBMCs from the stem cell graft donor, obtained from the stem cell graft. The receptor comes from a human donor who donated a stem cell graft to a child with acute lymphoblastic leukemia. V gene TRBV5-1 combines with J gene TRBJ2-5; 9 bases align to TRBD1. The CDR3 protein is CASSFTGGPETQYF. CDR3 in DNA: TGCGCCAGCAGCTTTACAGGGGGCCCAGAGACCCAGTACTTC.